This T cell receptor beta chain is drawn from a study of blood T cells in healthy people across ages. This CDR3 contains 14 residues. Germline V gives CDR1 MDHEN, CDR2 SYDVKM. V was trimmed by 1 base and J by 8 bases, leaving 11 bases between them. With a J-beta primer mix and a sample-barcoded 5' primer, a second PCR ran 7 to 11 cycles. TCRdb reanalysed the 5' RACE reads using MiXCR and keeps one entry per CDR3 protein. The sample carries 750,000 to 850,000 distinct CDR3 sequences, 20% to 25% recorded once. Separately, the same data were catalogued under a study of T cells of mothers and their children.

The source material was blood. The sequence derives from a boy younger than 18 in good health. The chain carries TRBV28 and TRBJ1-4; D is possibly TRBD1 (6 bases). CDR3 nucleotides: TGTGCCAGCAGTTTATCGGGGGCCGGCGAAAAACTGTTTTTT. It encodes CASSLSGAGEKLFF.